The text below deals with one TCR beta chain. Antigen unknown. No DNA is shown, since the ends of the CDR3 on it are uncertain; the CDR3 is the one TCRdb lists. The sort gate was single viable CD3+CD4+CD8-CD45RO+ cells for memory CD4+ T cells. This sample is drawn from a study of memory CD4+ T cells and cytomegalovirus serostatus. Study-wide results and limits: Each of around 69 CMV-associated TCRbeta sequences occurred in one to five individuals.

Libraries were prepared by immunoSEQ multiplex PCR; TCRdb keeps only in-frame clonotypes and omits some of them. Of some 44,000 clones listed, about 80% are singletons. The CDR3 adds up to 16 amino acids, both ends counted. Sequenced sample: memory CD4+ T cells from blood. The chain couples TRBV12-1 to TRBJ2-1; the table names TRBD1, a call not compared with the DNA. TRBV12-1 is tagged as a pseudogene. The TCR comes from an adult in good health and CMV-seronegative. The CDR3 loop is CASSFAEGATYNEQFF.